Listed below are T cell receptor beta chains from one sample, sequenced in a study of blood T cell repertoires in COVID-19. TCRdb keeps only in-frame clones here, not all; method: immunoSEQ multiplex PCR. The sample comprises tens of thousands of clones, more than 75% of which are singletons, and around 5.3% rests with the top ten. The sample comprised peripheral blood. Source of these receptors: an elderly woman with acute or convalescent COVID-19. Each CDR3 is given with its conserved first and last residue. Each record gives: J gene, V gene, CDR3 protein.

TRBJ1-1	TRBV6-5	CASRDRGAEAFF
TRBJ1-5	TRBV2	CASRGDSYNQPQHF
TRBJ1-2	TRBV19	CATTYRARYGYTF
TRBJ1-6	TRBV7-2	CASSLGRGFTTLHF
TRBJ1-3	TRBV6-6	CASSYSGGTGTNTIYF
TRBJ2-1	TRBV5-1	CASSPGTGPYNEQFF
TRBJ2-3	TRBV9	CASTKVGQPSTDTQYF
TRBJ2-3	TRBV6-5	CASRINTDTQYF
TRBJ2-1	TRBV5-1	CASSSDFYNEQFF
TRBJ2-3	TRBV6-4	CASSDSRGTTQYF
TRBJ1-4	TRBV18	CASSPRAGINEKLFF
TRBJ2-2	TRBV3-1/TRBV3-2	CASSQVGLAANTGELFF
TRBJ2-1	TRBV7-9	CASSSGLTEQFF
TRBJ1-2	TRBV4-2	CASTPRQGEGGYTF
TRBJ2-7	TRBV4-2	CASSQAGVSGSYEQYF
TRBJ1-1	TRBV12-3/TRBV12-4	CASTRSGDTEAFF
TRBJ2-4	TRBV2	CASSEGRGIAKNIQYF
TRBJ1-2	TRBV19	CASRTGQGNYGYTF
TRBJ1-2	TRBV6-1	CASSGLAPEANYGYTF
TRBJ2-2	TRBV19	CASTSGVIGELFF
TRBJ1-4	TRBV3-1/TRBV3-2	CASSEVGATNEKLFF
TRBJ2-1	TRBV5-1	CASSLIGLVYNEQFF
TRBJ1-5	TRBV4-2	CASSQDVQGANQPQHF
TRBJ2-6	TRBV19	CASSIVGTASGANVLTF
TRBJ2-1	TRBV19	CASSIAGTSGRGEQFF
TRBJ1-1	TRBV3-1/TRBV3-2	CASSLNHRNTEAFF
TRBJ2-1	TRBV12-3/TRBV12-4	CASRSDNYNEQFF
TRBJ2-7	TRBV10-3	CAIRPGERRGTYEQYF
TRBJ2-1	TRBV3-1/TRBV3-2	CASSPPGSRANEQFF
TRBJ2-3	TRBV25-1	CASSEGTGPSDTQYF
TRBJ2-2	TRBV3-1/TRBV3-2	CASSLRGGAGELFF
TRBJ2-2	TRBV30	CAWRGLVNSFTGELFF
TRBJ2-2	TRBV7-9	CASSLGVAGFAGELFF
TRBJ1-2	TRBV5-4	CASSAPNRGSSYGYTF
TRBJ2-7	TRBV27	CASSPIRLAGTYEQYF
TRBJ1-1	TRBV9	CASSVEAIAAEAFF
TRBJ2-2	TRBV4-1	CASSQVGRGRELFF
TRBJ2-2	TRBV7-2	CASSQRTGDTGELFF
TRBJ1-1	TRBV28	CASSLRRTNTEAFF
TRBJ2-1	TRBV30	CAWSVPSPRWGDEQFF
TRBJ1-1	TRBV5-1	CASSPYPGWVNTEAFF
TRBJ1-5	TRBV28	CASSTLQGNQPQHF
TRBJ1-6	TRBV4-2	CASSQLSDRRGSPLHF
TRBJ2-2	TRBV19	CASSIPTGNTGELFF
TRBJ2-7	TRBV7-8	CASSPLAVSSYEQYF